The 2 T cell receptor beta chains presented below share a single source sample, sequenced in a study of early T cells in non-severe SARS-CoV-2 infection. TCRdb ran MiXCR on the 5' RACE reads and lists one entry per CDR3 protein. This table has about 48,000 distinct CDR3 sequences, more than 5.5% appearing once. This specimen consisted of whole blood, obtained at baseline. The receptors were gathered from an adult who was a healthcare worker with PCR-confirmed SARS-CoV-2 infection or an uninfected control (not recorded which).

This clonotype was picked up a small number of times. The chain has TRBV10-3 and TRBJ2-2; maybe TRBD1 (6 bases). This CDR3 comprises 14 residues. V was trimmed by 7 bases and J by 6 bases, leaving 15 bases between them. Germline V gene sequence: CDR1 ENHRY, CDR2 SYGVKD. The CDR3: CAITRTGSAGELFF. The CDR3 DNA reads TGTGCCATCACCCGAACAGGGTCGGCCGGGGAGCTGTTTTTT.

This clonotype is judged medium-sized (0.01 to 0.1%). The chain links TRBV6-6 to TRBJ2-7; D remains ambiguous. Trimming took off 3 bases at V and 6 bases at J, with 15 bases between the two ends. This CDR3 comprises 14 residues. Germline CDR1 and CDR2: MNHNY and SVGAGI (reference sequence). CDR3 sequence reads: CASSYLQETGEQYF. The CDR3 DNA is TGTGCCAGCAGTTATCTCCAAGAAACCGGCGAGCAGTACTTC.